This T cell receptor beta chain was obtained from a study of early T cells in non-severe SARS-CoV-2 infection. Study in general: RNA in bulk from unsorted whole blood was sequenced, and chains were unpaired.

Points on this clonotype: Its antigen is currently unknown.

V was shortened by 2 bases and J by 1 base, with 16 bases between the two germline ends. In germline, CDR1 is SGHVS, CDR2 FNYEAQ. This CDR3 comprises 17 residues. Researchers tagged individual cDNA molecules with unique molecular identifiers. TCRdb fed the 5' RACE reads into MiXCR, producing one record per CDR3 protein. The table shows tens of thousands of distinct CDR3 sequences, with roughly 6.6% occurring only once. Study-wide findings and caveats: Sequences matched to VDJdb favored anti-spike CD8 responses, while private and CD4 specificities were missed.

The sample comprised whole blood. This TCR derives from an adult who was a healthcare worker with PCR-confirmed SARS-CoV-2 infection or an uninfected control (not recorded which). The chain is built from TRBV7-6 and TRBJ2-3; D may be TRBD2 (6 bases). CDR3 in amino acids: CASSLSVSGAGTDTQYF. CDR3 nucleotide sequence: TGTGCCAGCAGCTTATCCGTTTCGGGAGCGGGCACAGATACGCAGTATTTT.